Shown below are 3 T cell receptor beta chains from a single sample sequenced in a study of T cell repertoires in cytomegalovirus infection. What these receptors recognize is not known. TCRdb re-called the reads through MiXCR, storing one row per CDR3 protein. The sample carries around 200,000 distinct CDR3 sequences, around 35% recorded once. This specimen was CD8+ T cells from cultured PBMCs, taken from culture after CMV antigen stimulation. Receptors originate from a human donor in good health (CMV status not recorded). Some clones in this sample may be carry-over from other donors' samples.

The genes are TRBV12-3 or TRBV12-4 and TRBJ2-5, with TRBD2 identical over 8 bases. J gave up 2 bases and V 4 bases, and 15 bases lay outside the gene matches. This CDR3 contains 18 residues. The CDR3 region is CASSSHRYSGVVQETQYF. The CDR3 DNA reads TGTGCCAGCAGTTCTCATCGGTATAGCGGGGTAGTTCAAGAGACCCAGTACTTC.

The chain employs TRBV7-2 and TRBJ2-7, with D possibly being TRBD1 (6 bases). In germline, CDR1 is SGHTA, CDR2 FQGNSA. V was pared by 7 bases and J by 6 bases, with 13 bases between. CDR3 length: 12 residues. In DNA, the CDR3 is TGTGCCAGCATCTGGACAGCCCCCGAGCAGTACTTC. Translating gives CASIWTAPEQYF.

Ten or more counts support this clonotype. V and J are TRBV10-3 and TRBJ2-1, with TRBD2 matching 9 bases. The trim removed 3 bases at V and 7 bases at J, leaving 4 bases unmatched. Looked up from germline, CDR1 is ENHRY and CDR2 is SYGVKD. This CDR3 has 14 residues. The CDR3 loop reads CAISERGGENEQFF. The CDR3 nucleotides are TGTGCCATCAGTGAACGCGGGGGGGAGAATGAGCAGTTCTTC.